This passage covers 30 T cell receptor beta chains from one sample sequenced in a study of T cell repertoires in cytomegalovirus infection (dated 2019 in TCRdb). The sequencer was an Illumina HiSeq 1500. TCRdb's own reprocessing of the public reads used fastp at Q25 and MiXCR and kept productive beta chains. When rows share a CDR3 protein, they turn into one entry using the most common DNA and genes. Present in this sample are 100,000 to 120,000 distinct CDR3 sequences, over 30% of which were seen just once. The leading ten clones occupy around 41% of the sample. Read against the paper, the sample's treatment or condition label means: in vitro stimulation with specific CMV peptide epitopes to enrich CMV-specific T cells. No antigen has been identified for these receptors. Sequenced material: CD8+ T cells from cultured PBMCs, taken from culture after CMV antigen stimulation. The receptor source for this set is a human donor in good health (CMV status not recorded). Some clones in this sample may be carry-over from other donors' samples.

V gene TRBV7-4 combines with J gene TRBJ2-3; D is undetermined. Per germline, CDR1 SGHVT and CDR2 SQSDAQ. Trimming cost V 7 bases and J 8 bases, with 13 bases left between them. This CDR3 contains 12 residues. The CDR3 bases are TGTGCCAGCACCGGACCCGACGTTACGCAGTATTTT. This translates into CASTGPDVTQYF.

This clonotype was detected only a few times. The chain has TRBV12-5 and TRBJ2-5; D possibly corresponds to TRBD2 (5 bases). Per the germline V gene, CDR1 is LGHNT and CDR2 is FRNRAP. This CDR3 region has 14 residues. Trimming shortened V by 1 base and J by 1 base, and 7 bases separated the two germline ends. CDR3 loop: CASGLDGLQETQYF. The CDR3 DNA reads as TGTGCTAGTGGTTTGGACGGACTCCAAGAGACCCAGTACTTC.

The gene calls are TRBV9 and TRBJ1-1; tentatively, D is TRBD1 (6 bases). Per germline, CDR1 SGDLS and CDR2 YYNGEE. The V end was cut by 1 base, the J end by 3 bases, with 16 bases between. This CDR3 comprises 16 residues. In DNA, the CDR3 is TGTGCCAGCAGCGTACCCGCCGGGGGGGCTGACACTGAAGCTTTCTTT. Protein product: CASSVPAGGADTEAFF.

The rearrangement links TRBV5-1 to TRBJ2-1; tentatively, D is TRBD2 (7 bases). This CDR3 has 15 amino acids. In germline, CDR1 is SGHRS, CDR2 YFSETQ. The V end lost 1 base, the J end lost 10 bases, and 18 bases lay between the germline ends. CDR3 nucleotides: TGCGCCAGCAGCTTGTTAGAGGGGGGGGGTTTCGAGCAGTTCTTC. It yields the protein CASSLLEGGGFEQFF.

This clonotype has more than one count but fewer than ten. This chain uses TRBV7-2 with TRBJ2-1; the match to TRBD1 covers 8 bases. The V gene end was trimmed by 4 bases and the J gene end by 3 bases; junction bases not matched to a gene: 5. This CDR3 is built from 15 residues. Germline V gene sequence: CDR1 SGHTA, CDR2 FQGNSA. The CDR3 region has the DNA TGTGCCAGCAGCTACGGACAGGGCGTCTACAATGAGCAGTTCTTC. It translates to CASSYGQGVYNEQFF.

The chain combines TRBV5-1 with TRBJ2-3; no reliable D call. The CDR3 sequence is 16 residues long. The germline V and J ends were trimmed by 1 base and 0 bases, with 12 bases remaining between them. Germline CDR1 reads SGHRS; CDR2 reads YFSETQ. CDR3 region: CASSLPTDPSTDTQYF. As DNA, the CDR3 is TGCGCCAGCAGCTTGCCTACAGACCCTAGCACAGATACGCAGTATTTT.

This sequence joins TRBV4-1 and TRBJ2-3, with D unclear. The CDR3 runs to 13 residues. Germline V lookup: CDR1 MGHRA, CDR2 YSYEKL. Trimming took off 4 bases at V and 4 bases at J, with 9 bases between the two ends. This CDR3 is CASSPGTSDTQYF. The CDR3 nucleotides read TGCGCCAGCAGCCCTGGAACCTCAGATACGCAGTATTTT.

This clonotype was observed a few times. The rearrangement joins TRBV28 to TRBJ2-3; the match to TRBD2 covers 9 bases. The CDR3 extends over 17 amino acids. Germline-derived CDR1 and CDR2 are MDHEN and SYDVKM. The V gene end was trimmed by 3 bases and the J gene end by 3 bases; junction bases not matched to a gene: 10. CDR3 amino acids: CASSFGAGGPATDTQYF. The CDR3 region has the DNA TGTGCCAGCAGTTTTGGAGCGGGGGGCCCCGCAACAGATACGCAGTATTTT.

The V gene is TRBV6-2 or TRBV6-3, the J gene TRBJ2-7, with 7 bases matching TRBD1. CDR1 is MNHEY and CDR2 is SVGEGT in the germline V gene. Trimming cost V 4 bases and J 2 bases; bases outside gene matches: 5. This CDR3 region has 14 residues. CDR3 nucleotide sequence: TGTGCCAGCAGTTTGCGGACAGGCGCCTACGAGCAGTACTTC. Its protein product is CASSLRTGAYEQYF.

This rearrangement joins TRBV19 to TRBJ2-7; D ambiguous. The CDR3 runs to 13 residues. CDR1 is LNHDA and CDR2 is SQIVND in the germline V gene (reference sequence). V shed 5 bases and J shed 0 bases, with 8 bases lying between them. The CDR3 nucleotides read TGTGCCAGTAGTTTTGGAATCTCCTACGAGCAGTACTTC. Translated: CASSFGISYEQYF. Full variable domain (remainder filled in from reference TRBV19 and TRBJ2-7): DGGITQSPKYLFRKEGQNVTLSCEQNLNHDAMYWYRQDPGQGLRLIYYSQIVNDFQKGDIAEGYSVSREKKESFPLTVTSAQKNPTAFYLCASSFGISYEQYFGPGTRLTVT.

This chain uses TRBV2 with TRBJ2-3; 10 bases line up with TRBD1. The junction had 9 bases not matched to a gene; V was cut back by 6 bases and J by 3 bases. Germline CDR1 SNHLY, CDR2 FYNNEI. There are 16 residues in the CDR3. The CDR3 sequence is CASSTLDRGPTDTQYF. In nucleotides, the CDR3 is TGTGCCAGCAGCACTCTAGACAGGGGGCCAACAGATACGCAGTATTTT. The full variable domain, in which reference TRBV2 and TRBJ2-3 provide the parts outside the CDR3, is EPEVTQTPSHQVTQMGQEVILRCVPISNHLYFYWYRQILGQKVEFLVSFYNNEISEKSEIFDDQFSVERPDGSNFTLKIRSTKLEDSAMYFCASSTLDRGPTDTQYFGPGTRLTVL.

This clonotype was counted between two and nine times. V usage is TRBV11-2 and J usage is TRBJ1-1, with 7 bases lining up with TRBD1. The ends lost 4 bases at V and 6 bases at J; junction bases unmatched: 17. Germline V gene sequence: CDR1 SGHAT, CDR2 FQNNGV. CDR3 length equals 17 residues. This CDR3 is CASSSNTGTAYEAEAFF. Written as DNA, the CDR3 is TGTGCCAGCAGCTCGAACACCGGGACAGCCTACGAGGCTGAAGCTTTCTTT.

The J gene is TRBJ2-6, the V gene TRBV9; D gene uncertain. Trimming took 0 bases from V and 1 from J, leaving 5 bases between them. The germline gives CDR1 SGDLS, CDR2 YYNGEE. The CDR3 is made up of 15 amino acids. For the CDR3, the DNA is TGTGCCAGCAGCGTAGCTATTTCTGGGGCCAACGTCCTGACTTTC. Its protein product is CASSVAISGANVLTF.

V is TRBV28 and J is TRBJ2-2; D uncertain. Trimming took off 6 bases at V and 1 base at J, with 6 bases between the two ends. The germline V gene encodes CDR1 MDHEN and CDR2 SYDVKM. The CDR3 consists of 13 residues. The CDR3 reads CASSWENTGELFF. The CDR3 nucleotides read TGTGCCAGCAGCTGGGAGAACACCGGGGAGCTGTTTTTT.

About this clonotype itself: A read error may explain this, as a much larger clone is one base away. The chain has TRBV4-1 and TRBJ1-2, with D unclear. CDR3 length: 15 residues. Trimming removed 0 bases from V and 9 bases from J, with 17 bases in between. CDR1 is MGHRA, CDR2 YSYEKL, per germline. CDR3 coding DNA: TGCGCCAGCAGCCAAGAGAAAGCCCCAGGTTATAGCTACACCTTC. Translating it yields CASSQEKAPGYSYTF.

The J gene is TRBJ2-7, the V gene TRBV6-7; the match to TRBD2 covers 7 bases. TRBV6-7 is assigned to the ORF class and has an uncertain function. The CDR3 runs 16 residues. The V segment lost 0 bases and the J segment 3 bases; nucleotides outside the gene matches: 8. The CDR3 here is CASSYSLGGVSYEQYF. CDR3 nucleotide sequence: TGTGCCAGCAGTTACTCGTTGGGGGGGGTTAGCTACGAGCAGTACTTC.

This clonotype was seen a few times. The chain employs TRBV6-2 or TRBV6-3 and TRBJ1-6, with D perhaps matching TRBD1 (6 bases). Germline CDR1 MNHEY, CDR2 SVGEGT. V was trimmed by 5 bases and J by 1 base, leaving 15 bases between them. The CDR3 is 17 amino acids. CDR3 residues: CASSPGTTESYNSPLHF. The DNA of the CDR3 is TGTGCCAGCAGTCCCGGGACAACAGAATCCTATAATTCACCCCTCCACTTT.

This clonotype was recorded once. The chain has TRBV29-1 and TRBJ2-3; D ambiguous. Germline-derived CDR1 and CDR2 are SQVTM and ANQGSEA. V was cut by 3 bases and J by 2 bases, with 9 bases left in between. The CDR3 spans 13 residues. CDR3 DNA sequence: TGCAGCGTTGATCGCATCTCCACAGATACGCAGTATTTT. It codes for CSVDRISTDTQYF.

This clonotype was counted ten times or more. This sequence joins TRBV27 and TRBJ2-5; 8 bases are shared with TRBD1. The J segment lost 5 bases and the V segment lost 5 bases, leaving 13 bases of the junction unmatched. Germline CDR1 MNHEY, CDR2 SMNVEV (reference sequence). CDR3 size: 16 residues. The CDR3 spells CASSTGTGSLGETQYF. DNA for the CDR3: TGTGCCAGCAGTACCGGGACAGGTTCTTTAGGGGAGACCCAGTACTTC.

On this clonotype: A much larger clonotype is one base distant, so this may be a read error. The rearrangement links TRBV6-4 to TRBJ2-3; 12 nucleotides agree with TRBD2. The junction had 5 bases not matched to a gene; V was cut back by 6 bases and J by 4 bases. This CDR3 region has 15 residues. Germline loops: CDR1 MRHNA, CDR2 SNTAGT. CDR3 nucleotides: TGTGCCAGCAGCTCTAGCGGGGGGGCCGCAGATACGCAGTATTTT. Translating gives CASSSSGGAADTQYF.

This clonotype came up a few times. The V and J genes are TRBV5-1 and TRBJ1-1; TRBD1 is a possible D gene (6 bases). CDR3 size: 15 residues. Germline V gene data show CDR1 as SGHRS and CDR2 as YFSETQ. Trimming shortened V by 1 base and J by 3 bases, and 13 bases separated the two germline ends. Here the CDR3 DNA reads TGCGCCAGCAGCTTGACAACAGGGTCAGACACTGAAGCTTTCTTT. It yields the protein CASSLTTGSDTEAFF.

The V and J genes are TRBV28 and TRBJ2-1; no clear D gene. This CDR3 contains 13 residues. V lost 2 bases and J 10 bases, leaving 12 bases between the germline ends. Germline V CDR1 and CDR2: MDHEN, SYDVKM. CDR3 region: CASSLKGWSEQFF. The CDR3 DNA reads as TGTGCCAGCAGTTTAAAAGGTTGGAGCGAGCAGTTCTTC.

The table lists this clonotype with a few counts. This sequence joins TRBV12-3 or TRBV12-4 and TRBJ1-5, with TRBD1 as a possible D gene (6 bases). The CDR3 is made up of 14 amino acids. Trimming cost V 3 bases and J 3 bases, with 9 bases left between them. DNA for the CDR3: TGTGCCAGCAGTTTCGGGGGCTTCAATCAGCCCCAGCATTTT. Amino acids: CASSFGGFNQPQHF.

The chain employs TRBV7-9 and TRBJ1-3; no definite D call. Between the trimmed V and J ends, which lost 2 bases and 4 bases, there was a span of 3 bases. This CDR3 comprises 12 residues. Germline V gene lookup returns CDR1 SEHNR and CDR2 FQNEAQ (reference sequence). CDR3 bases: TGTGCCAGCAGCTTATCCGGAAACACCATATATTTT. The encoded protein is CASSLSGNTIYF.

The V and J genes are TRBV5-1 and TRBJ1-1; a weak D match, TRBD1 (5 bases). The length of the CDR3 is 14 residues. CDR1 SGHRS and CDR2 YFSETQ come from the germline V gene. V lost 0 bases and J 5 bases, leaving 11 bases between the germline ends. CDR3 region: CASSLARGRTEAFF. The CDR3 DNA reads TGCGCCAGCAGCTTGGCCCGGGGCCGGACTGAAGCTTTCTTT.

The chain joins TRBV4-3 to TRBJ1-4; 7 positions agree with TRBD1. Germline lookup yields CDR1 LGHNA and CDR2 YSLEER. The CDR3 sequence is 15 residues long. The junction had 13 bases not matched to a gene; V was cut back by 4 bases and J by 11 bases. The CDR3 nucleotides are TGCGCCAGCAGCCCTTTCCGCATGACAGGGAATAAACTGTTTTTT. Its translation: CASSPFRMTGNKLFF.

This clonotype was seen more than once but under ten times. The genes are TRBV12-3 or TRBV12-4 and TRBJ1-1; D is possibly TRBD1 (5 bases). CDR3 length: 16 residues. Trimming shortened V by 2 bases and J by 1 base, and 14 bases separated the two germline ends. CDR3 in DNA: TGTGCCAGCAGTTTAATCCCCCCAGGGCCGAACACTGAAGCTTTCTTT. This codes for CASSLIPPGPNTEAFF.

The chain links TRBV7-9 to TRBJ2-1, with a weak D call TRBD2 (5 bases). V lost 5 bases and J 4 bases, leaving 9 bases between the germline ends. Germline V gene data show CDR1 as SEHNR and CDR2 as FQNEAQ (reference sequence). This CDR3 region has 13 residues. CDR3 bases: TGTGCCAGCAGCCCCGCGGGTTACAATGAGCAGTTCTTC. Its protein product is CASSPAGYNEQFF.

In its sample, this clonotype was seen a few times. The chain employs TRBV9 and TRBJ2-1; 9 positions match TRBD2. V lost 0 bases, J lost 8 bases, and 6 bases stayed unmatched. This CDR3 has 15 amino acids. CDR1 SGDLS and CDR2 YYNGEE come from the germline V gene. The CDR3 sequence is CASSVGGGAFDEQFF. The DNA of the CDR3 is TGTGCCAGCAGCGTAGGCGGGGGGGCCTTCGATGAGCAGTTCTTC.

This clonotype was seen many times. The chain joins TRBV7-8 to TRBJ2-2; no clear D gene. The CDR3 contains 14 residues. Trimming left V 8 bases short and J 1 base short, with 11 bases between. Germline V gene sequence: CDR1 SGHVS, CDR2 FQNEAQ. The CDR3 reads CASSRNLNTGELFF. The DNA of the CDR3 is TGTGCCAGCTCAAGAAACTTGAACACCGGGGAGCTGTTTTTT.